This is a list of T cell receptor beta chains from one sample in a study of T-cell memory formation after mild COVID-19. TCRdb ran MiXCR on the 5' RACE reads and lists one entry per CDR3 protein. Counted here are approximately 300,000 distinct CDR3 sequences, around 19% occurring once; the ten biggest clones make up around 20%. The sample consisted of PBMCs or a T cell subset sorted from them (not recorded which). The origin of the receptors is a man younger than 35 who had mild COVID-19 (a few samples of this study predate the infection). Cell type and time point are not known. CDR3s include the opening cysteine and the closing phenylalanine or tryptophan. The D gene is left open where the match is weak. Rows give clone size only sometimes, using once, few, many, or a class for an expanded clone.

V gene: TRBV12-3/TRBV12-4; J gene: TRBJ1-5; D gene: .; clone size: .; CDR3 protein: CASSFWRGNQPQHF; CDR3 DNA: TGTGCCAGCAGTTTTTGGAGGGGGAATCAGCCCCAGCATTTT
V gene: TRBV27; J gene: TRBJ2-5; D gene: TRBD2; clone size: few; CDR3 protein: CASSLFGTSGQETQYF; CDR3 DNA: TGTGCCAGCAGCCTATTCGGGACTAGCGGACAAGAGACCCAGTACTTC
V gene: TRBV7-2; J gene: TRBJ2-7; D gene: .; clone size: .; CDR3 protein: CASSYVGSQYF; CDR3 DNA: TGTGCCAGCAGCTATGTCGGTTCGCAGTACTTC
V gene: TRBV7-3; J gene: TRBJ2-2; D gene: .; clone size: .; CDR3 protein: CASSLGLGDTGELFF; CDR3 DNA: TGTGCCAGCAGCCTCGGTTTGGGGGACACCGGGGAGCTGTTTTTT
V gene: TRBV7-3; J gene: TRBJ1-2; D gene: TRBD1; clone size: few; CDR3 protein: CASSFGGTGDGYTF; CDR3 DNA: TGTGCCAGCAGCTTCGGGGGGACAGGGGATGGCTACACCTTC
V gene: TRBV7-9; J gene: TRBJ2-5; D gene: TRBD2; clone size: .; CDR3 protein: CASSLGLIAGPSGETQYF; CDR3 DNA: TGTGCCAGCAGCCTTGGTCTGATAGCGGGGCCTTCCGGCGAGACCCAGTACTTC
V gene: TRBV6-5; J gene: TRBJ1-1; D gene: TRBD1; clone size: few; CDR3 protein: CASKQGVNTEAFF; CDR3 DNA: TGTGCCAGCAAACAGGGGGTGAACACTGAAGCTTTCTTT
V gene: TRBV7-2; J gene: TRBJ2-3; D gene: .; clone size: few; CDR3 protein: CASSFSLAKYF; CDR3 DNA: TGTGCCAGCAGCTTTAGCCTAGCAAAGTATTTT
V gene: TRBV6-2/TRBV6-3; J gene: TRBJ2-5; D gene: TRBD2; clone size: few; CDR3 protein: CASSYSLPSGGTHQETQYF; CDR3 DNA: TGTGCCAGCAGTTACTCCCTCCCTAGCGGGGGGACCCACCAAGAGACCCAGTACTTC
V gene: TRBV7-2; J gene: TRBJ2-3; D gene: .; clone size: .; CDR3 protein: CASSFAGFTDTQYF; CDR3 DNA: TGTGCCAGCAGCTTCGCGGGCTTCACAGATACGCAGTATTTT
V gene: TRBV29-1; J gene: TRBJ2-3; D gene: .; clone size: few; CDR3 protein: CSVGRFVPDTQYF; CDR3 DNA: TGCAGCGTTGGGCGGTTCGTGCCAGATACGCAGTATTTT
V gene: TRBV7-2; J gene: TRBJ2-1; D gene: .; clone size: few; CDR3 protein: CASRGDNPGNEQFF; CDR3 DNA: TGTGCCAGCAGGGGGGACAACCCGGGCAATGAGCAGTTCTTC
V gene: TRBV6-2/TRBV6-3; J gene: TRBJ2-3; D gene: TRBD2; clone size: .; CDR3 protein: CASSYEAGLAIDTQYF; CDR3 DNA: TGTGCCAGCAGTTACGAAGCGGGACTAGCGATAGATACGCAGTATTTT
V gene: TRBV5-1; J gene: TRBJ2-5; D gene: .; clone size: many; CDR3 protein: CASSLAPGANKETQYF; CDR3 DNA: TGCGCCAGCAGCTTGGCCCCGGGGGCCAACAAAGAGACCCAGTACTTC
V gene: TRBV30; J gene: TRBJ2-3; D gene: TRBD1; clone size: few; CDR3 protein: CAWSAGQGTDTQYF; CDR3 DNA: TGTGCCTGGAGTGCGGGACAGGGCACAGATACGCAGTATTTT
V gene: TRBV21-1; J gene: TRBJ1-1; D gene: .; clone size: few; CDR3 protein: CASSKFALLNTEAFF; CDR3 DNA: TGTGCCAGCAGCAAATTTGCGCTATTGAACACTGAAGCTTTCTTT
V gene: TRBV5-5; J gene: TRBJ2-7; D gene: TRBD2; clone size: .; CDR3 protein: CASSNRAGGSYEQYF; CDR3 DNA: TGTGCCAGCAGCAACAGAGCGGGGGGTTCCTACGAGCAGTACTTC
V gene: TRBV28; J gene: TRBJ2-3; D gene: .; clone size: few; CDR3 protein: CASSSALNTQYF; CDR3 DNA: TGTGCCAGCAGTTCAGCATTAAATACGCAGTATTTT
V gene: TRBV12-5; J gene: TRBJ1-2; D gene: .; clone size: few; CDR3 protein: CASGLVLGGLPGTGYTF; CDR3 DNA: TGTGCTAGTGGTTTGGTACTCGGTGGTCTTCCCGGTACAGGCTACACCTTC
V gene: TRBV6-5; J gene: TRBJ1-5; D gene: TRBD1; clone size: few; CDR3 protein: CARTGDQQPQHF; CDR3 DNA: TGTGCCAGAACAGGGGATCAACAGCCCCAGCATTTT
V gene: TRBV20-1; J gene: TRBJ2-5; D gene: TRBD1; clone size: few; CDR3 protein: CSALRGTGVETQYF; CDR3 DNA: TGCAGTGCTCTCAGGGGGACAGGGGTCGAGACCCAGTACTTC
V gene: TRBV7-2; J gene: TRBJ2-5; D gene: .; clone size: few; CDR3 protein: CASSASGRTQYF; CDR3 DNA: TGTGCCAGCAGCGCCTCTGGGCGGACCCAGTACTTC
V gene: TRBV20-1; J gene: TRBJ2-3; D gene: TRBD1; clone size: .; CDR3 protein: CSTRQGAFTDTQYF; CDR3 DNA: TGCAGTACCCGACAGGGGGCCTTCACAGATACGCAGTATTTT
V gene: TRBV20-1; J gene: TRBJ2-3; D gene: .; clone size: .; CDR3 protein: CSALPGGVDTQYF; CDR3 DNA: TGCAGTGCCCTACCCGGGGGAGTAGATACGCAGTATTTT
V gene: TRBV5-1; J gene: TRBJ2-3; D gene: TRBD1; clone size: .; CDR3 protein: CASSTRGQGHRDTQYF; CDR3 DNA: TGCGCCAGCAGCACGAGAGGACAGGGGCACCGCGATACGCAGTATTTT
V gene: TRBV10-2; J gene: TRBJ2-5; D gene: .; clone size: .; CDR3 protein: CASKGGVFPTETQYF; CDR3 DNA: TGCGCCAGCAAAGGCGGGGTTTTCCCCACAGAGACCCAGTACTTC
V gene: TRBV12-3/TRBV12-4; J gene: TRBJ2-3; D gene: .; clone size: few; CDR3 protein: CASSPIRGGAGDTQYF; CDR3 DNA: TGTGCCAGCAGTCCCATCAGAGGGGGGGCCGGAGATACGCAGTATTTT
V gene: TRBV12-3/TRBV12-4; J gene: TRBJ1-4; D gene: .; clone size: few; CDR3 protein: CASTDKTKLFF; CDR3 DNA: TGTGCCAGCACGGATAAGACAAAACTGTTTTTT
V gene: TRBV24-1; J gene: TRBJ2-5; D gene: TRBD2; clone size: .; CDR3 protein: CATSDLGLAGGEETQYF; CDR3 DNA: TGTGCCACCAGTGATTTGGGCCTAGCGGGGGGCGAGGAGACCCAGTACTTC
V gene: TRBV27; J gene: TRBJ1-4; D gene: .; clone size: .; CDR3 protein: CASSFGGVGTGKLFF; CDR3 DNA: TGTGCCAGCAGTTTTGGAGGCGTGGGGACGGGAAAACTGTTTTTT
V gene: TRBV5-1; J gene: TRBJ2-5; D gene: .; clone size: .; CDR3 protein: CASKFEGTQYF; CDR3 DNA: TGCGCCAGCAAGTTCGAGGGGACCCAGTACTTC
V gene: TRBV5-1; J gene: TRBJ2-1; D gene: TRBD1; clone size: .; CDR3 protein: CASSPRQGLDEQFF; CDR3 DNA: TGCGCCAGCAGCCCAAGACAGGGATTGGATGAGCAGTTCTTC
V gene: TRBV14; J gene: TRBJ2-6; D gene: .; clone size: .; CDR3 protein: CASSQPSFRGSGANVLTF; CDR3 DNA: TGTGCCAGCAGCCAACCGTCCTTCAGGGGCTCAGGGGCCAACGTCCTGACTTTC
V gene: TRBV7-9; J gene: TRBJ2-1; D gene: .; clone size: .; CDR3 protein: CASSLGLHNEQFF; CDR3 DNA: TGTGCCAGCAGCTTGGGACTCCACAATGAGCAGTTCTTC
V gene: TRBV6-6; J gene: TRBJ1-4; D gene: TRBD1; clone size: .; CDR3 protein: CASRYRGTNEKLFF; CDR3 DNA: TGTGCCAGCAGATACAGGGGGACTAATGAAAAACTGTTTTTT
V gene: TRBV7-8; J gene: TRBJ2-1; D gene: TRBD2; clone size: few; CDR3 protein: CASSASGLADGEQFF; CDR3 DNA: TGTGCCAGCAGCGCTTCAGGACTAGCGGACGGTGAGCAGTTCTTC
V gene: TRBV18; J gene: TRBJ1-3; D gene: .; clone size: few; CDR3 protein: CANRAPSGNTIYF; CDR3 DNA: TGTGCTAACAGGGCCCCCTCTGGAAACACCATATATTTT